One sample yielded the 9 T cell receptor beta chains listed below, sequenced in a study of T cells in Graves' hyperthyroidism and ophthalmopathy (dated by TCRdb to about 2019). Libraries were built with multiplex PCR. The listed sequencing device is Illumina HiSeq 2000. TCR beta CDR3 regions were amplified from RNA transcripts. A first-round RT-PCR of the TCR CDR3 used the HTBI primer set with the Qiagen OneStep RT-PCR kit. The raw public reads went through TCRdb reprocessing: fastp at Q25, MiXCR clone calling, in-frame beta chains kept. Rows merge per CDR3 protein into single entries with the most common DNA and genes. This sample holds roughly 500,000 distinct CDR3 sequences; approximately 44% were observed only once. In total, the top ten clones hold under 20% of the sample. Sequencing used peripheral blood or thyroid tissue (not recorded which). These receptors came from an adult woman with Graves' disease, either hyperthyroidism or ophthalmopathy (not recorded which).

Only a few counts were recorded for this clonotype. The chain uses TRBV28 and TRBJ1-1; possibly TRBD1 for D (6 bases). The V gene lost 7 bases and the J gene lost 7 bases, with 19 bases spanning the gap. CDR3 length: 14 residues. Germline values: CDR1 MDHEN, CDR2 SYDVKM. DNA of the CDR3: TGTGCCAGCACCTGGGGACAAATACCATTTGAAGCTTTCTTT. It translates to CASTWGQIPFEAFF.

This chain uses TRBV13 with TRBJ1-2; D possibly corresponds to TRBD1 (6 bases). Germline CDR1 PRHDT, CDR2 FYEKMQ (reference sequence). V dropped 5 bases and J dropped 4 bases, with 20 bases sitting between them. The CDR3 length is 16 residues. CDR3 bases: TGTGCCAGCAGCCCCGCCGGGGACACCTACTTCTATGGCTACACCTTC. It codes for CASSPAGDTYFYGYTF.

The sample holds many counts of this clonotype. The chain combines TRBV7-9 with TRBJ1-4; D gene uncertain. This CDR3 is built from 14 residues. Trimming removed 1 base at V and 3 bases at J, with 6 bases between. Germline CDR1 and CDR2: SEHNR and FQNEAQ (reference sequence). As DNA, the CDR3 is TGTGCCAGCAGCTTAGGGAGTGCTAATGAAAAACTGTTTTTT. This translates into CASSLGSANEKLFF.

The rearrangement links TRBV28 to TRBJ2-7; 11 nucleotides align to TRBD2. CDR1 and CDR2 (germline): MDHEN, SYDVKM. Trimming cost V 4 bases and J 7 bases; bases outside gene matches: 9. The CDR3 consists of 15 residues. DNA of the CDR3: TGTGCCAGCAGTTATTCACTAGCGGGAGCCCGAGAGCAGTACTTC. It specifies CASSYSLAGAREQYF.

This clonotype was recorded at least ten times. The CDR3 DNA reads as TGCGCCAGCAGCTTACAGGGGGTCCCCTACGAGCAGTACTTC. Protein: CASSLQGVPYEQYF. The rearrangement joins TRBV5-1 to TRBJ2-7; TRBD1 matches at 8 bases. J gave up 2 bases and V 2 bases, and 3 bases lay outside the gene matches. This CDR3 is built from 14 residues. Per the germline V gene, CDR1 is SGHRS and CDR2 is YFSETQ.

This CDR3 is CASSPDRVETQYF. CDR3 DNA sequence: TGTGCCAGCAGTCCTGACAGGGTCGAGACCCAGTACTTC. The rearrangement joins TRBV7-9 to TRBJ2-5; 7 bases agree with TRBD1. Germline CDR1 SEHNR, CDR2 FQNEAQ (reference sequence). Losses at the gene ends were 6 bases for V and 5 bases for J; bases not matched to a gene: 6. The CDR3 spans 13 residues.

The chain links TRBV7-2 to TRBJ2-7, with D tentatively TRBD1 (7 bases). Per the germline V gene, CDR1 is SGHTA and CDR2 is FQGNSA. Trimming left V 5 bases short and J 5 bases short, with 16 bases between. CDR3 length: 14 amino acids. The CDR3 region is CASSVSSRGDEQYF. The CDR3 DNA follows: TGTGCCAGCAGCGTCTCGTCCAGGGGGGACGAGCAGTACTTC.

This clonotype was recorded only once. The chain recombines TRBV20-1 with TRBJ2-5; 9 nucleotides agree with TRBD1. The V and J ends lost 6 bases and 6 bases, in that order; junction bases with no gene match: 8. Germline lookup yields CDR1 DFQATT and CDR2 SNEGSKA (reference sequence). This CDR3 is 13 amino acids long. CDR3: CSAWDREVKTQYF. DNA of the CDR3: TGCAGTGCGTGGGACAGGGAAGTAAAGACCCAGTACTTC.

This clonotype was observed a single time. This chain uses TRBV5-6 with TRBJ2-5; 9 bases are shared with TRBD2. This CDR3 region has 15 residues. The J segment lost 3 bases and the V segment lost 3 bases, leaving 6 bases of the junction unmatched. Germline CDR1 SGHDT, CDR2 YYEEEE. CDR3 region: CASSSGLAGEETQYF. The CDR3 region has the DNA TGTGCCAGCAGCTCGGGATTAGCGGGGGAAGAGACCCAGTACTTC.